The source of this T cell receptor beta chain is a study of T cells in localized non-small cell lung cancer. Notes on the study in general: Clonality of T cells reached its maximum in uninvolved adjacent lung, surpassing tumor. Since sequencing was restricted to only one region of the tumor, intratumor heterogeneity remains a possibility. A median approximately 59 of the top 100 tumor clones appeared in adjacent lung.

Profiled with immunoSEQ multiplex PCR; TCRdb holds only in-frame clones, not every one. In the table there are a few thousand clones, 25% of which are singletons. The ends were cut back, 5 bases at V and 0 bases at J, with 8 bases in the middle. The germline CDR1 and CDR2 sequences are MNHGY and SAAAGT. The CDR3 is made up of 15 amino acids. This clone was seen a few times. The antigen is unknown. The sequencing used lung tumor tissue, collected before any cancer treatment. This chain uses TRBV6-8 with TRBJ2-6; D is unclear. The TCR originated in a male donor older than 55 with stage I lung adenocarcinoma. CDR3 bases: TGTGCCAGCAGTCCAGAATCCTCTGGGGCCAACGTCCTGACTTTC. This codes for CASSPESSGANVLTF.